This T cell receptor beta chain was identified during a study of T-cell reconstitution after alpha-beta-depleted transplantation in children. In its sample, this clonotype was seen a few times. Preparing the TCRbeta library involved the use of unique molecular identifiers. TCRdb analysed the PCR reads with MiXCR anew, one entry per CDR3 protein. The sample records 200,000 to 250,000 distinct CDR3 sequences, about a tenth being singletons. Sequencing used PBMCs from the stem cell graft donor, obtained from the stem cell graft. The receptor was isolated from a human donor who donated a stem cell graft to a child with acute lymphoblastic leukemia.

The CDR3 DNA reads TGTGCCAGTAGTATAGCTCGACTAGCGGGGGTGTCCGGGGAGCTGTTTTTT. Protein: CASSIARLAGVSGELFF. The chain combines TRBV19 with TRBJ2-2; TRBD2 matches at 12 bases. This CDR3 has 17 amino acids. From germline, CDR1 is LNHDA and CDR2 SQIVND (reference sequence). The V segment lost 1 base and the J segment 6 bases; nucleotides outside the gene matches: 6.